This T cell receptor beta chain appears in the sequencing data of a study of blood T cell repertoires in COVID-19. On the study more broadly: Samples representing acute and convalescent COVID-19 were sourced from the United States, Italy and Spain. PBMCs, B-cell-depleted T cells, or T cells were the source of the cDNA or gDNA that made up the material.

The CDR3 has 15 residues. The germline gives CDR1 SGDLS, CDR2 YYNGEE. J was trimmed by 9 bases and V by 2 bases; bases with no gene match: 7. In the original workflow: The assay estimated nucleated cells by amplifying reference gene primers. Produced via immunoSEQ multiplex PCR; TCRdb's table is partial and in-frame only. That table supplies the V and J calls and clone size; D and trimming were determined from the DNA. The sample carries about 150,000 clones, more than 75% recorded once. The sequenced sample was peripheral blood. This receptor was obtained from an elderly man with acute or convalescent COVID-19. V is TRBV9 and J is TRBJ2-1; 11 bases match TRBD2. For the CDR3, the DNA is TGTGCCAGCAGCGTGACTAGCGGGGCATACGGTGAGCAGTTCTTC. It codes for CASSVTSGAYGEQFF.